This is a list of T cell receptor beta chains from one sample in a study of blood T cell repertoires in COVID-19. Clones were read by immunoSEQ multiplex PCR, and TCRdb kept only the in-frame ones, dropping some. The sample carries some 170,000 clones, less than 90% recorded once. The sequencing input was PBMCs or T cells enriched from blood (not recorded which). All receptors derive from a human donor with acute COVID-19. The donor label of this sample is uncertain. Each CDR3 is given with its conserved first and last residue. The D gene is left open where the match is weak. Some rows have no size entry. The others give once, few or many, or a class for an expanded clone.

>.|TRBD1|12|TRBJ2-7|TRBV2
TGTGCCAGCAATGTACAGGGGGTCGGGCAGTACTTC
CASNVQGVGQYF
>.|.|14|TRBJ1-1|TRBV2
TGTGCCAGCAGTGAAGGGCGGAGGGGAACTGAAGCTTTCTTT
CASSEGRRGTEAFF
>.|.|14|TRBJ2-2|TRBV30
TGTGCCTGGAGTGTACCTAGCGCCAGGGGGGAGCTGTTTTTT
CAWSVPSARGELFF
>.|.|16|TRBJ2-7|TRBV2
TGTGCCAGCACTGGATACAGGGGGGGAGCCTCACTCGAGCAGTACTTC
CASTGYRGGASLEQYF
>.|.|14|TRBJ2-5|TRBV2
TGTGCCAGCAGGGTGATGGGCGGGGAAGAGACCCAGTACTTC
CASRVMGGEETQYF
>.|TRBD1|15|TRBJ2-7|TRBV5-6
TGTGCCAGCAGCCTCAACAGGGGGCGAGCCTACGAGCAGTACTTC
CASSLNRGRAYEQYF
>.|TRBD1|15|TRBJ1-1|TRBV5-4
TGTGCCAGCAGCTTGGACAGGGGGAGGAACACTGAAGCTTTCTTT
CASSLDRGRNTEAFF
>.|.|15|TRBJ1-1|TRBV5-8
TGTGCCAGCAGCACATACTATTGGGGCAACACTGAAGCTTTCTTT
CASSTYYWGNTEAFF
>.|TRBD2|15|TRBJ2-2|TRBV5-4
TGTGCCAGCAGCTTGGAAGGACTAGCGGCCGGGGAGCTGTTTTTT
CASSLEGLAAGELFF
>few|TRBD2|19|TRBJ2-3|TRBV7-9
TGTGCCAGCAGCTCTAGCCGATTAAAGACTAGCGGGGTAAGAGATACGCAGTATTTT
CASSSSRLKTSGVRDTQYF
>.|TRBD2|18|TRBJ2-5|TRBV5-6
TGTGCCAGCAGCTTGGAGGTTAGCGGGGGTGATTTCCAAGAGACCCAGTACTTC
CASSLEVSGGDFQETQYF
>.|TRBD2|12|TRBJ2-7|TRBV18
TGTGCCAGCTCACCGGCGGGGGGCGAGCAGTACTTC
CASSPAGGEQYF
>.|.|15|TRBJ2-5|TRBV7-2
TGTGCCAGCATACTAATGGGGGGGGCCGGGGAGACCCAGTACTTC
CASILMGGAGETQYF
>.|TRBD2|17|TRBJ2-3|TRBV11-2
TGTGCCAGCAGCCAAGGACTAGCGGGACAAAGCACAGATACGCAGTATTTT
CASSQGLAGQSTDTQYF
>.|.|15|TRBJ2-2|TRBV7-9
TGTGCCAGCAGCGAGGCTCCGCTCGGCACCGGGGAGCTGTTTTTT
CASSEAPLGTGELFF
>.|TRBD2|15|TRBJ2-7|TRBV19
TGTGCCAGTAGTATCACTAGCGGCCTACTCTACGAGCAGTACTTC
CASSITSGLLYEQYF
>.|.|12|TRBJ2-7|TRBV28
TGTGCCAGCAGTTTTCAGGCCTACGAGCAGTACTTC
CASSFQAYEQYF
>once|TRBD1|14|TRBJ1-1|TRBV19
TGTGCCGCGTCCGGGACAGGGGGTTTAACTGAAGCTTTCTTT
CAASGTGGLTEAFF
>.|.|15|TRBJ1-1|TRBV6-5
TGTGCCAGCAGTTACCCGGGGGGCGGGCTCACTGAAGCTTTCTTT
CASSYPGGGLTEAFF
>.|.|15|TRBJ1-1|TRBV2
TGTGCCAGCAGTGCGACGGGGGTCATGAACACTGAAGCTTTCTTT
CASSATGVMNTEAFF
>.|.|13|TRBJ1-2|TRBV6-1
TGTGCCAGCAGTGACCAGGGGAACTATGGCTACACCTTC
CASSDQGNYGYTF
>.|TRBD1|12|TRBJ1-1|TRBV5-5
TGTGCCAGCAGTTCAGACAGGGTAGGCGCTTTCTTT
CASSSDRVGAFF
>.|TRBD2|15|TRBJ2-1|TRBV5-5
TGTGCCAGCAGCTTTTTTAGCGGGGGGGACAATGAGCAGTTCTTC
CASSFFSGGDNEQFF
>.|TRBD2|15|TRBJ2-5|TRBV4-1
TGCGCCAGCAGCCAAGATCGGACTAGAAAAGAGACCCAGTACTTC
CASSQDRTRKETQYF
>.|.|15|TRBJ2-1|TRBV11-2
TGTGCCAGCAGCTTAGACTTTCTACCTTACAATGAGCAGTTCTTC
CASSLDFLPYNEQFF
>once|.|13|TRBJ1-1|TRBV6-6
TGTGCCAGCAGTTACTCGAAGGGGACTGAAGCTTTCTTT
CASSYSKGTEAFF
>.|TRBD1|15|TRBJ1-1|TRBV11-3
TGTGCCAGCAGCGGCTGGGACAGGGAGCACACTGAAGCTTTCTTT
CASSGWDREHTEAFF
>.|TRBD1|15|TRBJ1-3|TRBV18
TGTGCCAGCTCACCATCAGGGGGCTCGGGAAACACCATATATTTT
CASSPSGGSGNTIYF
>few|TRBD1|13|TRBJ2-7|TRBV19
TGTGCCAGTAGTTCCTCGACAGGGCACGAGCAGTACTTC
CASSSSTGHEQYF